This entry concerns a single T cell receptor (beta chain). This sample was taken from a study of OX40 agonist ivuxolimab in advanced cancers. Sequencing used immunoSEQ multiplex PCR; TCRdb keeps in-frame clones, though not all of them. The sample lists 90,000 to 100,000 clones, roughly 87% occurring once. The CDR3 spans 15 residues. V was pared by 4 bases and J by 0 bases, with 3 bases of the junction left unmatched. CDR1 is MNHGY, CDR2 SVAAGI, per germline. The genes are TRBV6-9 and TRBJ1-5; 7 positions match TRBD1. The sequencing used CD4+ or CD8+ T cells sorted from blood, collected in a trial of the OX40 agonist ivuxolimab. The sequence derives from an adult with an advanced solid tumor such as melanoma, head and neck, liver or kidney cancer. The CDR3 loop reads CASSSGGDSNQPQHF. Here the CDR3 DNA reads TGTGCCAGCAGTTCAGGGGGAGATAGCAATCAGCCCCAGCATTTT.